Below, 17 T cell receptor beta chains from the same sample are listed, as sequenced in a study of cytomegalovirus exposure and HLA in healthy donors. The table came from immunoSEQ multiplex PCR; TCRdb's copy has only in-frame clones and leaves some out. Among 260,000 or so clones listed, 88% were seen once. Specimen: PBMCs. The receptors originated from a woman aged 18-30 years in good health and CMV-seronegative.

This chain joins TRBV4-1 and TRBJ2-7, with 7 nucleotides matching TRBD1. The CDR3 spans 15 residues. Germline loops: CDR1 MGHRA, CDR2 YSYEKL. The J segment lost 1 base and the V segment lost 3 bases, leaving 6 bases of the junction unmatched. The CDR3 region has the DNA TGCGCCAGCAGCCAGTTACAGGGGAGATCCTACGAGCAGTACTTC. Protein product: CASSQLQGRSYEQYF.

V usage is TRBV11-3 and J usage is TRBJ1-5; D remains ambiguous. Trimming shortened V by 1 base and J by 8 bases, and 9 bases separated the two germline ends. CDR1 is SGHNT, CDR2 YENEEA, per germline. The CDR3 contains 13 residues. CDR3 nucleotides: TGTGCCAGCAGCTTAGGGCTGCATGAGCCCCAGCATTTT. Its translation is CASSLGLHEPQHF.

The rearrangement links TRBV27 to TRBJ2-7, with 8 nucleotides matching TRBD2. The CDR3 loop spans 12 amino acids. V lost 5 bases, J lost 5 bases, and 2 bases stayed unmatched. The V gene's germline CDR1 is MNHEY and CDR2 SMNVEV (reference sequence). CDR3 coding DNA: TGTGCCAGCAGTCCAGCGGGGGACGAGCAGTACTTC. Translated, it gives CASSPAGDEQYF.

The genes are TRBV7-8 and TRBJ1-2, with 7 bases aligning to TRBD1. This CDR3 region has 16 residues. Germline V gene sequence: CDR1 SGHVS, CDR2 FQNEAQ. V was pared by 5 bases and J by 5 bases, with 14 bases of the junction left unmatched. CDR3 sequence: CASSQVRSGGHYGYTF. CDR3 DNA sequence: TGTGCCAGCAGCCAAGTTAGGTCAGGGGGACATTATGGCTACACCTTC. The whole variable domain, remainder taken from reference TRBV7-8 and TRBJ1-2, is GAGVSQSPRYKVAKRGQDVALRCDPISGHVSLFWYQQALGQGPEFLTYFQNEAQLDKSGLPSDRFFAERPEGSVSTLKIQRTQQEDSAVYLCASSQVRSGGHYGYTFGSGTRLTVV.

The chain joins TRBV25-1 to TRBJ2-7, with TRBD2 matching over 7 bases. CDR1 is MGHDK and CDR2 is SYGVNS in the germline V gene. Trimming took 1 base from V and 0 from J; bases not matched to a gene: 0. The length of the CDR3 is 14 residues. The CDR3 DNA reads TGTGCCAGCAGTGAATGGACTAGCTCCTACGAGCAGTACTTC. The encoded protein is CASSEWTSSYEQYF.

The V gene is TRBV7-8, the J gene TRBJ2-7, with a possible D match to TRBD2 (6 bases). V was trimmed by 5 bases and J by 0 bases, leaving 14 bases between them. Germline lookup yields CDR1 SGHVS and CDR2 FQNEAQ. The CDR3 consists of 15 residues. The CDR3 DNA reads TGTGCCAGCAGCATTAGGCGGGAAAGCTCCTACGAGCAGTACTTC. It codes for CASSIRRESSYEQYF.

The gene calls are TRBV11-2 and TRBJ2-1; 11 positions agree with TRBD2. With 2 bases clipped from V and 7 bases from J, the junction kept 4 bases outside the gene matches. Germline CDR1 reads SGHAT; CDR2 reads FQNNGV. CDR3 length equals 15 residues. The CDR3: CASSLTSGRGNEQFF. In DNA form, the CDR3 reads TGTGCCAGCAGCTTAACTAGCGGGAGAGGTAATGAGCAGTTCTTC.

The rearrangement joins TRBV10-3 to TRBJ2-7; 9 bases line up with TRBD1. The CDR3 covers 15 residues. The junction had 13 bases not matched to a gene; V was cut back by 8 bases and J by 5 bases. Germline values: CDR1 ENHRY, CDR2 SYGVKD. CDR3 nucleotides: TGTGCCATCGGGCCGACCGGGACAGGGTTCGACGAGCAGTACTTC. Protein product: CAIGPTGTGFDEQYF.

V usage is TRBV19 and J usage is TRBJ2-1; D call uncertain. The germline gives CDR1 LNHDA, CDR2 SQIVND (reference sequence). Trimming removed 3 bases at V and 15 bases at J, with 12 bases between. The length of the CDR3 is 11 residues. The DNA of the CDR3 is TGTGCCAGTAGTATGGGCCAGCTACCGTTCTTC. It yields the protein CASSMGQLPFF.

The chain combines TRBV28 with TRBJ2-1; TRBD2 agrees at 12 bases. Losses at the gene ends were 7 bases for V and 9 bases for J; bases not matched to a gene: 10. In germline, CDR1 is MDHEN, CDR2 SYDVKM. This CDR3 comprises 15 residues. CDR3 amino acids: CASNTGLAGIPEQFF. The CDR3 DNA reads as TGTGCCAGCAACACGGGACTAGCGGGCATCCCTGAGCAGTTCTTC.

The V gene is TRBV6-5, the J gene TRBJ2-7; 10 bases are shared with TRBD2. The CDR3 runs to 15 residues. V lost 4 bases and J lost 5; bases outside the gene matches: 8. Germline V gives CDR1 MNHEY, CDR2 SVGAGI. CDR3 sequence: CASSSQREGIHEQYF. The CDR3 coding sequence is TGTGCCAGCAGTTCTCAGCGGGAGGGCATACACGAGCAGTACTTC.

There are a few counts of this clone. The chain couples TRBV6-1 to TRBJ2-7; 7 bases line up with TRBD1. The germline V gene encodes CDR1 MNHNS and CDR2 SASEGT. Unmatched junction bases numbered 5, after V lost 5 bases and J lost 1 base. The CDR3 covers 14 residues. The CDR3 coding sequence is TGTGCCAGCAGTCGACAGGGCCAATCCTACGAGCAGTACTTC. It specifies CASSRQGQSYEQYF.

The rearrangement uses TRBV5-1 and TRBJ2-1; 13 bases fit TRBD2. V trimming: 3 bases; J trimming: 10 bases; junction bases outside the gene matches: 13. The CDR3 runs to 17 residues. Germline V lookup: CDR1 SGHRS, CDR2 YFSETQ. The DNA for the CDR3 is TGCGCCAGCAGCTGGGGACTAGCGGGAAATATGCCCCAAGAGCAGTTCTTC. Translating it yields CASSWGLAGNMPQEQFF. Based on the CDR3 plus reference TRBV5-1 and TRBJ2-1, the full variable domain is KAGVTQTPRYLIKTRGQQVTLSCSPISGHRSVSWYQQTPGQGLQFLFEYFSETQRNKGNFPGRFSGRQFSNSRSEMNVSTLELGDSALYLCASSWGLAGNMPQEQFFGPGTRLTVL.

This chain uses TRBV5-1 with TRBJ2-2; the match to TRBD2 covers 8 bases. The length of the CDR3 is 14 residues. Germline assignment: CDR1 SGHRS and CDR2 YFSETQ. V was clipped by 9 bases and J by 4 bases; unmatched bases: 8. The CDR3 sequence is CATGPAGVTGELFF. The CDR3 region has the DNA TGCGCCACAGGTCCAGCGGGAGTCACCGGGGAGCTGTTTTTT. The whole variable domain, filled in from reference TRBV5-1 and TRBJ2-2, reads KAGVTQTPRYLIKTRGQQVTLSCSPISGHRSVSWYQQTPGQGLQFLFEYFSETQRNKGNFPGRFSGRQFSNSRSEMNVSTLELGDSALYLCATGPAGVTGELFFGEGSRLTVL.

The chain uses TRBV7-2 and TRBJ2-7; 13 positions agree with TRBD2. In germline, CDR1 is SGHTA, CDR2 FQGNSA. V lost 5 bases and J lost 3; bases outside the gene matches: 4. The CDR3 has 15 amino acids. CDR3 protein: CASSRGLAGFYEQYF. The CDR3 DNA reads as TGTGCCAGCAGCAGGGGACTAGCGGGATTCTACGAGCAGTACTTC.

The rearrangement joins TRBV5-4 to TRBJ2-7, with D maybe TRBD1 (5 bases). V was trimmed by 4 bases and J by 2 bases, leaving 16 bases between them. This CDR3 spans 15 amino acids. Germline CDR1 reads SGHNT; CDR2 reads YYREEE (reference sequence). The CDR3 DNA reads as TGTGCCAGCAGCCCCCGGCTCCAGGGTACCTACGAGCAGTACTTC. Its translation: CASSPRLQGTYEQYF.

The chain recombines TRBV7-8 with TRBJ2-5; D might be TRBD2 (6 bases). CDR1 and CDR2 from the germline V gene are SGHVS and FQNEAQ. V lost 5 bases, J lost 9 bases, and 31 bases lay in between. CDR3 length: 18 residues. CDR3 amino acids: CASSGGLRQIERTGAQYF. For the CDR3, the DNA is TGTGCCAGCAGCGGGGGGTTACGTCAGATCGAACGGACGGGGGCCCAGTACTTC.